This T cell receptor (beta chain) was retrieved from a study of cytomegalovirus exposure and HLA in healthy donors (TCRdb year 2017). Regarding the complete study: An earlier analysis of several hundred of the donors reported approximately 290 Gb of sequence data and 100 million to 140 million unique TCR beta sequences from 150 million to 200 million T cells. Roughly 300 gigabases of sequencing data and 70 million to 95 million unique TCR sequences made up an early release that covered 500 to 650 HLA-typed donors. The genetic ancestry cluster associated with self-reported Caucasian donors included approximately 85% of the approximately 410 genotyped donors. The study aimed to test whether cataloging public T cell receptors could reveal signatures of past pathogen exposure. Using immunosequencing, the study profiled T cell repertoires from some 670 subjects and related those repertoires to cytomegalovirus serostatus. In addition to the first cohort of hundreds of subjects, a separate validation cohort of approximately 130 different subjects was used. To predict cytomegalovirus infection status, the study brought together high-throughput TCR immunosequencing, statistical association of individual TCRs with disease status, and machine learning. A later analysis re-examined previously published TCR beta repertoires from just over 650 donors and added high-resolution HLA genotyping to investigate patterns of TCR occurrence. Rather than using new phenotypic data, the later analysis identified candidate immune exposures from TCR beta sequences and from how often those sequences occurred across donors. To decide whether each TCR beta V gene segment behaved as functional or pseudogenic, an earlier analysis of nearly 600 of the donors relied on high-throughput TCR beta sequencing. Alongside the repertoire data, information on donor age, sex, ethnicity and CMV serostatus was compiled. A later genetic analysis took genome-wide SNP genotypes for about 65% of the 666 donors and used that subset as a discovery cohort. Every repertoire in the discovery cohort had been generated on one and the same sequencing platform. Class I and class II HLA loci were covered by the typing at four-digit resolution. Typing coverage differed by locus: A, B, C, DRB1 and DQB1 were typed in roughly 620-640 donors, DQA1 in 500 to 550, DPA1 in some 600, and DPB1 in just under 490. Because of strong linkage in the cohort, a few DR-DQ haplotypes were treated as single units for association and clustering. Among some 410 genotyped donors of the cohort, an average of roughly 240,000 unique TCR beta nucleotide sequences were sequenced per donor, around 20% of them non-productive.

A remark on this clone: Its antigen target is currently unknown. One base away there is no much larger clone; base qualities are not given.

The cohort consisted of 600 or so healthy bone marrow donors. Cohort members were all nominally healthy when sampled, although unrecorded immune exposures were likely present. The donor was CMV seronegative and was included in the group of a few hundred seronegative cohort members. Every donor gave a peripheral blood sample, and the peripheral blood mononuclear cells from that sample were used for TCR beta sequencing. Genomic DNA extraction from the blood cell samples was performed with the Qiagen DNeasy Blood Extraction Kit. Findings and caveats that apply to the study as a whole: Presence/absence analyses assumed roughly uniform sequencing depth across donors, an assumption that may not hold. Strong co-occurrence of HLA alleles, especially DR and DQ, made assigning TCR associations to individual alleles difficult. V-gene and J-gene trimming of TCR beta chains was associated with a missense DCLRE1C variant in a later genetic analysis, and the association was replicated in an independent cohort. The study listed 150 to 200 TCR beta chains as associated with cytomegalovirus. The 87-base-pair reads could not distinguish some IMGT-functional V segments, including TRBV6-2 and TRBV6-3, so those segments were excluded. Because some donors lacked HLA typing at each locus, the association tests relied only on the typed subset. Specific HLA alleles were associated with 15,000 to 20,000 TCR beta sequences at a false discovery rate of 0.05 in a later analysis. The sequencing pipeline was judged likely to have produced a cluster of highly shared sequence variants as a technical artifact. A few of the identified cytomegalovirus-associated TCR beta chains were confirmed in vitro to be specific for cytomegalovirus antigens. A later analysis found that HLA-associated TCR beta chains were more clonally expanded and had lower generation probabilities than equally common non-associated chains. According to a later analysis, TCR association rates differed among HLA loci, with DRB1 alleles showing the most associated TCRs and HLA-C alleles showing the fewest. According to a later analysis, parvovirus B19, influenza, CMV and Epstein-Barr virus appeared linked to several top co-occurrence clusters. A further reported finding was that TCR beta sequences accurately predicted the HLA-A and HLA-B alleles for most subjects in the first cohort. Linkage disequilibrium might explain the correlated functional status among segregating V segments, but an unknown experimental factor could not be ruled out. Broadly in line with IMGT annotations, most TCR beta V segments showed up in productive rearrangements about 90% or about 30% of the time in an earlier analysis of 450 to 750 of the donors. The only immune exposure information available for the cohort was CMV serostatus. In a later analysis, most CMV-associated TCR beta chains were found to appear HLA-restricted, with HLA associations seemingly driven largely by CMV exposure. Most TCR sequences were seen in very few donors, while some public TCRs were found in many individuals. The classifier was reported to diagnose cytomegalovirus status with high specificity and sensitivity in both the original and validation cohorts. Because counts were too low, roughly 17 rarely observed V segments, including chromosome 9 orphons, were left out of the earlier analysis of some 600 of the donors. It was suggested by the authors that the approach could potentially be generalized to other disease states and immunological phenotypes. In this cohort, only TCR beta chains were sequenced, and detectable features were limited by the absence of alpha or paired-chain data. A later genetic analysis reported fewer N-insertions in productive TCRs among donors in an Asian-associated ancestry cluster than the roughly 690-donor mean.

Trimming takes 6 bases off V and 0 bases off J; junction bases not matched to a gene: 8. The cysteine opens and the phenylalanine closes a CDR3 of 15 amino acids. Just CDR3 DNA is preserved here, 45 bases in frame from base 1. Looking up the germline V gene (reference sequence) yields CDR1 LNHDA and CDR2 SQIVND. Library prep was done by the immunoSEQ multiplex PCR assay. For the multiplex PCR, a mixture combining 60 forward primers for TCR Vbeta segments and 13 reverse primers for TCR Jbeta segments was used. Amplification of the CDR3 region of rearranged TCR beta genes was performed with a multiplex PCR assay on genomic DNA. On the Illumina HiSeq System, the amplified TCR beta libraries were sequenced as 87-base-pair reads. The published analysis was carried out like this. In a later analysis, roughly 80 million unique TCR beta chains were counted across the 650 to 700 repertoires, and approximately 11 million of these chains were shared by at least two donors. A nearest-neighbor algorithm error-corrected the raw reads and collapsed the reads into unique sequences, merging closely related sequences to remove PCR and sequencing errors. CDR3 sequences were aligned to IMGT reference sequences to assign V, D and J gene segments. For a sequence to be retained, a match of at least six nucleotides was required to both a V gene segment and a J gene segment. A rearrangement counted as productive if the CDR3 had no stop codons and remained in frame with V and J, and every other rearrangement counted as non-productive. CDR3 was defined by IMGT convention, running from the second conserved V-encoded cysteine to the conserved J-encoded phenylalanine. In an earlier analysis of more than 550 of the donors, sequences lacking an unambiguous match to a single V gene segment were excluded. An earlier analysis of 587 of the donors classified V segments as functional when productive rearrangements were above 56.7% and as segregating when the standard deviation between donors was above 5%. To diagnose cytomegalovirus status from the catalog of TCR beta chain sequences, a statistical classification framework was built. In a later analysis, V and J genes were assigned by comparing TCR nucleotide sequences against IMGT/GENE-DB human TR gene sequences. Using the TCRdist pipeline, a later analysis assigned CDR3 sequences along with most-parsimonious VDJ recombination scenarios. In a later analysis, each TCR beta chain was defined by its CDR3 amino acid sequence together with its V-gene family, and reads lacking a unique V-gene family were excluded. In a later analysis, 550 to 650 highly shared, low-generation-probability nucleotide sequences were removed to address suspected cross-contamination and a sequencing artifact. For each public chain, a later analysis derived a clonal expansion index from normalized ranks of inferred template counts within each repertoire. In a later analysis, generation probabilities were computed using a VDJ recombination model fitted to out-of-frame rearrangements, and the results were checked against IGoR. A later analysis scored TCR-TCR, TCR-HLA and TCR-CMV co-occurrence with hypergeometric tests, applying a repertoire-size bias correction to TCR pairs. To estimate false discovery rates, a later analysis permuted the HLA or CMV assignments 20 times. A later analysis grouped co-occurring TCRs with DBSCAN, adding TCRdist sequence similarity when clustering within HLA-allele-positive subsets. Co-occurrence clustering excluded repertoires with fewer than 30,000 or more than 120,000 public chains, plus five with anomalous nucleotide sharing. This immuneACCESS table, as held by TCRdb, lists in-frame sequences with V and J called but not all clones. Of the missing ones, under half trace to an unresolved V gene in checked studies; the others have no known cause. That table furnishes V, J and clone size, whereas the DNA furnished D and trimming. This sample lists 200,000 to 250,000 clones; around 75% were detected once. In total, the top ten clones hold about 1.9% of the sample.

Sequenced: PBMCs. This chain is built from TRBV19 and TRBJ2-7; TRBD1 matches 7 bases in the middle. The receptor was isolated from a woman in her 30s in good health and CMV-seronegative. The nucleotide sequence reads as follows: TGTGCCAGTAGGGCGGACAGGTGGAACTCCTACGAGCAGTACTTC. Its product reads: CASRADRWNSYEQYF.